This TCR beta chain appears in the sequencing data of a study of graft-versus-host responses after intestinal transplantation. Notes on the study in general: Recipient marrow harbored GvH clones, some of which surfaced first in ileum or blood.

V shed 0 bases, J shed 4 bases, and the junction held 3 bases outside the gene matches. The germline CDR1 and CDR2 sequences are SGDLS and YYNGEE. The CDR3 consists of 15 residues. Only in-frame clones appear in the TCRdb table, and some are missing; sequencing was by immunoSEQ multiplex PCR. The sample shows about 120,000 clones, 85% to 95% of them seen only once. Comments on this clone: Antigen specificity is unknown.

Source: unstimulated CD8+ T cells sorted from spleen or lymph node cells, taken before transplant. The chain carries TRBV9 and TRBJ2-2, with 7 bases aligning to TRBD2. The sequence was obtained from a human donor who was the organ donor for an intestinal transplant. The CDR3 here is CASSVGGGGTGELFF. The DNA of the CDR3 is TGTGCCAGCAGCGTAGGCGGGGGAGGCACCGGGGAGCTGTTTTTT.